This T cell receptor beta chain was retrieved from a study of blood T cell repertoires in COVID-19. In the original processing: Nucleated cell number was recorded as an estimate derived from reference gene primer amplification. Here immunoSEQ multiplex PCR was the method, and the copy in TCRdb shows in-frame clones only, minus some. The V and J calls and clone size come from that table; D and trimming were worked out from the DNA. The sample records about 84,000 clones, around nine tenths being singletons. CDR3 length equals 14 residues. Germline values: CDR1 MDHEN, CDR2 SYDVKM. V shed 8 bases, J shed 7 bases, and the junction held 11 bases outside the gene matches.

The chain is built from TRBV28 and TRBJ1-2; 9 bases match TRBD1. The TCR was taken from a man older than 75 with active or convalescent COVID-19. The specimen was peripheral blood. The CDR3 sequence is CASGSGDRVAGYTF. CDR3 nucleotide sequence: TGTGCCAGCGGATCAGGGGACAGGGTTGCTGGCTACACCTTC.